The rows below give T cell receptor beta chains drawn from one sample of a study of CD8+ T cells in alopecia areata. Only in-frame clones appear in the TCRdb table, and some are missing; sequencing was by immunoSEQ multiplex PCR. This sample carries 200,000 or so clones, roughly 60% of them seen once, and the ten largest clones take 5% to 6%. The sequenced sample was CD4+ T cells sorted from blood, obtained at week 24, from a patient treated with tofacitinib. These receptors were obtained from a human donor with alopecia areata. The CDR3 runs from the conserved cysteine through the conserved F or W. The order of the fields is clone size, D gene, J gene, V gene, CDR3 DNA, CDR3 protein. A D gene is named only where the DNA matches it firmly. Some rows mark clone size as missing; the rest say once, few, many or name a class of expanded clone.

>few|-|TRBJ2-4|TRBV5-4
TGTGCCAGCAGCCCGGACCAGGGAGGCGGTGGGAACATTCAGTACTTC
CASSPDQGGGGNIQYF
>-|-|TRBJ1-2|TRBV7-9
TGTGCCAGCAGCTCCCAGGGGTTTCGTGGCTACACCTTC
CASSSQGFRGYTF
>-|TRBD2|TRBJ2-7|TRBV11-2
TGTGCCAGCAGCCCAAGCGGGGGGGGCACCTACGAGCAGTACTTC
CASSPSGGGTYEQYF
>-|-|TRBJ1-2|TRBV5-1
TGCGCCAGCAGCTTGACATATACGCGTGGCTACACCTTC
CASSLTYTRGYTF
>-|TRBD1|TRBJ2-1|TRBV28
TGTGCCAGCAGTTTAAGCCTCGGACAGGGCCGTTCGCAGTTCTTC
CASSLSLGQGRSQFF
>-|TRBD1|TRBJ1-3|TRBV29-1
TGCAGCGTCGTGAAGGGGACAGGGGGAAACACCATATATTTT
CSVVKGTGGNTIYF
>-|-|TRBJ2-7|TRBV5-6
TGTGCCAGCAGCTCATTGGGAGCCCTCCACGAGCAGTACTTC
CASSSLGALHEQYF
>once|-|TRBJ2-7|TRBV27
TGTGCCACCTCAACGAGGGTGTCCTACGAGCAGTACTTC
CATSTRVSYEQYF
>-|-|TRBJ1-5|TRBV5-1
TGCGCCAGCAGCCCTGACAGCAATCAGCCCCAGCATTTT
CASSPDSNQPQHF
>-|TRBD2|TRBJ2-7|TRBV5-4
TGTGCCAGCAGCTTCGCGAGACTAGCTCCCTACGAGCAGTACTTC
CASSFARLAPYEQYF
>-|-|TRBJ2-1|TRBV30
TGTGCCTTCGTAGGAGCTAGCAGCTACAATGAGCAGTTCTTC
CAFVGASSYNEQFF
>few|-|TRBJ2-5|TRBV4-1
TGCGCCAGCAGCCGGGTTTCTCAAGAGACCCAGTACTTC
CASSRVSQETQYF
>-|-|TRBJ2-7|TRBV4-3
TGCGCCAGCAGCCAAGATATGGGCAGGGTGGGCTACGAGCAGTACTTC
CASSQDMGRVGYEQYF
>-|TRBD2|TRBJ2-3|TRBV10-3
TGTGCCATCAGCGAACTAGCGGGGGCCGCCACAGATACGCAGTATTTT
CAISELAGAATDTQYF
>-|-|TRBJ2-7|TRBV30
TGTGCCTGGAGTGTACTTTCGGGTCACTACGAGCAGTACTTC
CAWSVLSGHYEQYF
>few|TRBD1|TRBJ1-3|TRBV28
TGTGCCAGCACGTCAGCTGGACAGGAAGAAGGAAACACCATATATTTT
CASTSAGQEEGNTIYF
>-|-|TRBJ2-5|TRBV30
TGTGCCTGGAGTACGGGGACGGCCAGGGAGACCCAGTACTTC
CAWSTGTARETQYF
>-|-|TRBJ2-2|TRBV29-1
TGCAGCGTTGCCGGGACACATCACACCGGGGAGCTGTTTTTT
CSVAGTHHTGELFF
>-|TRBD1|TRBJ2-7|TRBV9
TGTGCCAGCAGCGTAGATGGGACAGCCTCCTACGAGCAGTACTTC
CASSVDGTASYEQYF
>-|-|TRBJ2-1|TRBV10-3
TGTGCCATCAGCCCGGGACAAACCTACAATGAGCAGTTCTTC
CAISPGQTYNEQFF
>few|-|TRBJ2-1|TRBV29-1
TGCAGCGTCGTTGACTGGGGGCCCAAGAATGAGCAGTTCTTC
CSVVDWGPKNEQFF
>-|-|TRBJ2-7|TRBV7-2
TGTGCCAGCAGCTTAGAACGCCTAGTGGGCGAGCAGTACTTC
CASSLERLVGEQYF
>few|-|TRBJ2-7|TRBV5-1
TGCGCCAGCAGCTTGACACAGGGACCCTACGAGCAGTACTTC
CASSLTQGPYEQYF
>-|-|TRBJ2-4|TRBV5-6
TGTGCCAGCAGCGAATTACTAGTAAACATTCAGTACTTC
CASSELLVNIQYF
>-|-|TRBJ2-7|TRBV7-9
TGTGCCAGCAGCCCCCTCCGTAGGCAGGACTACGAGCAGTACTTC
CASSPLRRQDYEQYF
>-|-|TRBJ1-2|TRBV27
TGTGCCAGCAACTTATCCTCGGGGCCCATAAGCGGCTACACCTTC
CASNLSSGPISGYTF
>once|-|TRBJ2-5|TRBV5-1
TGCGCCAGCAGCTTCTACGGGTATCAAGAGACCCAGTACTTC
CASSFYGYQETQYF
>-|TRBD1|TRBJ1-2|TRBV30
TGTGCCTGGACCGGGACAGGCTTTGGCTATGGCTACACCTTC
CAWTGTGFGYGYTF
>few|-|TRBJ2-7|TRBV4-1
TGCGCCAGCAAAGATCCCTACGAGCAGTACTTC
CASKDPYEQYF
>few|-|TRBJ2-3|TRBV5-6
TGTGCCAGCAGCTTGGTACTAGGATCATCTGATACGCAGTATTTT
CASSLVLGSSDTQYF
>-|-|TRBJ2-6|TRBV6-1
TGTGCCAGCAGTGAAGGGCAGGGCCTCACTGGGGCCAACGTCCTGACTTTC
CASSEGQGLTGANVLTF
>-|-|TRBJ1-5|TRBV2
TGTGCCAGCAGGGCACAGGGAGATCAGCCCCAGCATTTT
CASRAQGDQPQHF
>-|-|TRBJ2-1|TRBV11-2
TGTGCCAGCAGCAAACAAAGCGATGAGCAGTTCTTC
CASSKQSDEQFF
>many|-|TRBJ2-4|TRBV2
TGTGCCAGCAGTAAAACGGACGCTACCAAAAACATTCAGTACTTC
CASSKTDATKNIQYF